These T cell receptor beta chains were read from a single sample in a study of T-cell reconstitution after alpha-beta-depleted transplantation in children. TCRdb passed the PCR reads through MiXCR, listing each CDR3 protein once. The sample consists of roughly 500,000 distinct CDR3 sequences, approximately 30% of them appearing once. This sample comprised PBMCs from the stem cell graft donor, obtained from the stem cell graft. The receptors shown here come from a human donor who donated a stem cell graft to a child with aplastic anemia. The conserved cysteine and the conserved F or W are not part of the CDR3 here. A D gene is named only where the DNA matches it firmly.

CDR3 protein: ASRGPGLAGEQY; D gene: TRBD2; V gene: TRBV6-2/TRBV6-3; J gene: TRBJ2-7
CDR3 protein: ASSPTGGAYEQY; D gene: TRBD2; V gene: TRBV27; J gene: TRBJ2-7
CDR3 protein: ASSETENTEAF; D gene: -; V gene: TRBV6-2/TRBV6-3; J gene: TRBJ1-1
CDR3 protein: SADRTDTDTQY; D gene: -; V gene: TRBV20-1; J gene: TRBJ2-3
CDR3 protein: SAVTGGVAETQY; D gene: TRBD1; V gene: TRBV20-1; J gene: TRBJ2-5
CDR3 protein: ASSYSPGVIPLH; D gene: -; V gene: TRBV6-5; J gene: TRBJ1-6
CDR3 protein: AWSGRTVKAF; D gene: -; V gene: TRBV30; J gene: TRBJ1-1
CDR3 protein: ASSPSGTSGRVEQF; D gene: TRBD2; V gene: TRBV7-9; J gene: TRBJ2-1
CDR3 protein: ASSPRTGGAGTQY; D gene: -; V gene: TRBV4-3; J gene: TRBJ2-3
CDR3 protein: ASRQGGGEEKLF; D gene: -; V gene: TRBV2; J gene: TRBJ1-4
CDR3 protein: ASSRAGNTGELF; D gene: TRBD2; V gene: TRBV12-3/TRBV12-4; J gene: TRBJ2-2